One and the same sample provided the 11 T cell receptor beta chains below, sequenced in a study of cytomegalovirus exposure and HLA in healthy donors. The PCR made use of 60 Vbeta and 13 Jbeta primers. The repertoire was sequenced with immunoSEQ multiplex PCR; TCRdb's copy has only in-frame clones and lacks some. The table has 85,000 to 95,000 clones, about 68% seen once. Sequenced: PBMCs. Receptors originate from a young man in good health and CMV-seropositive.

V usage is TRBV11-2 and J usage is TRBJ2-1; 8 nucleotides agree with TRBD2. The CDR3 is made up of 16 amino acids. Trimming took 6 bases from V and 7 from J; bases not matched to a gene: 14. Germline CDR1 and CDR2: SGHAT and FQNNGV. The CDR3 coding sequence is TGTGCCAGCAGAAGTAGTCCAGCGGGAGTTATGAATGAGCAGTTCTTC. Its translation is CASRSSPAGVMNEQFF.

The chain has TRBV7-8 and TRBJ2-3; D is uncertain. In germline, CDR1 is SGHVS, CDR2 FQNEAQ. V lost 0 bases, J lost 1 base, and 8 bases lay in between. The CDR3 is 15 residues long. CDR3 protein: CASSLATQGTDTQYF. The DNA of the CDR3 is TGTGCCAGCAGCTTAGCCACGCAGGGCACAGATACGCAGTATTTT.

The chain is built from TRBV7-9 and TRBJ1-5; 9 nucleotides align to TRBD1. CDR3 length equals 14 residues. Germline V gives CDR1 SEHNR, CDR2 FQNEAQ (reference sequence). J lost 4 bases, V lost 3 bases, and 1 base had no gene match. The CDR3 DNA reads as TGTGCCAGCAGCTTTGGGACAGGGAATCAGCCCCAGCATTTT. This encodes CASSFGTGNQPQHF.

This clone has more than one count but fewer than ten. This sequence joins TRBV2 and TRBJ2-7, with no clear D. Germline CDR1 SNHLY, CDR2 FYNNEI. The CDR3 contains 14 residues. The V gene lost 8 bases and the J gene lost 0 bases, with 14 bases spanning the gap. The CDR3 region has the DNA TGTGCCAGCCGCGATTACGGGTCCTCCTACGAGCAGTACTTC. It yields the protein CASRDYGSSYEQYF.

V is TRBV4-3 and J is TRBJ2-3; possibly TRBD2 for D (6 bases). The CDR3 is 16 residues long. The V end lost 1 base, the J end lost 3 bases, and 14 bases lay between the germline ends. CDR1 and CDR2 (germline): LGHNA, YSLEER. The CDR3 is CASSQATGVATDTQYF. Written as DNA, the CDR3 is TGCGCCAGCAGCCAAGCAACGGGAGTTGCGACAGATACGCAGTATTTT.

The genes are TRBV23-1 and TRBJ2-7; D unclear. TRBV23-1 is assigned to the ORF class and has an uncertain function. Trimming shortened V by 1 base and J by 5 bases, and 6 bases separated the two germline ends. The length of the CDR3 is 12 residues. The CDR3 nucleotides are TGCGCCAGCAGTCAATGTCACAACGAGCAGTACTTC. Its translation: CASSQCHNEQYF.

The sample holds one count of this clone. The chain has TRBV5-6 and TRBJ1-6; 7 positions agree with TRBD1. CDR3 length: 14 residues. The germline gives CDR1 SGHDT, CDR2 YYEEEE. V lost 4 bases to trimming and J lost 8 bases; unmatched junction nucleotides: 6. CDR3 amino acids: CASSTGTADSPLHF. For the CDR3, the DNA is TGTGCCAGCAGCACCGGGACAGCTGATTCACCCCTCCACTTT.

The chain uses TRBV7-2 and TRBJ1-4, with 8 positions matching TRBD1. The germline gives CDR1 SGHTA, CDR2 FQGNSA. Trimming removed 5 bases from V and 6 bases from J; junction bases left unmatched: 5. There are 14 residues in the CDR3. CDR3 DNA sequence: TGTGCCAGCAGCGCCGTGACAGGGGATGAAAAACTGTTTTTT. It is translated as CASSAVTGDEKLFF.

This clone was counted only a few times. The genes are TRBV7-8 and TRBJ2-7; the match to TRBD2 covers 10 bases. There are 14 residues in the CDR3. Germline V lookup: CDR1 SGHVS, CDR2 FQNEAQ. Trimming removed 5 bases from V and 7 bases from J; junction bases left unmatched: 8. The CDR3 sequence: CASSLSGGTGEQYF. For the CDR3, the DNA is TGTGCCAGCAGCCTTAGCGGGGGGACCGGGGAGCAGTACTTC. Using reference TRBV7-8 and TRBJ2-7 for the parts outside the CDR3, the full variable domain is GAGVSQSPRYKVAKRGQDVALRCDPISGHVSLFWYQQALGQGPEFLTYFQNEAQLDKSGLPSDRFFAERPEGSVSTLKIQRTQQEDSAVYLCASSLSGGTGEQYFGPGTRLTVT.

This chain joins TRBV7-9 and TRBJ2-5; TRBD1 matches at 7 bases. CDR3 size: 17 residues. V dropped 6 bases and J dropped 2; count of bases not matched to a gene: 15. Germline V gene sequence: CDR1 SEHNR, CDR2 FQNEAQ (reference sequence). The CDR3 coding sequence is TGTGCCAGCAGAAAACTTTACGACAGGGAACTACAAGAGACCCAGTACTTC. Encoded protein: CASRKLYDRELQETQYF.

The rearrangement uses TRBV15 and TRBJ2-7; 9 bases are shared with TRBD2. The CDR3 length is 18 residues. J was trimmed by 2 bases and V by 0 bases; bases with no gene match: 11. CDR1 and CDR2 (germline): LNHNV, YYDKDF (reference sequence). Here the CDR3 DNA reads TGTGCCACCAGCAGAGATCTTAATAGCGGGAGTATCCCCTACGAGCAGTACTTC. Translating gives CATSRDLNSGSIPYEQYF. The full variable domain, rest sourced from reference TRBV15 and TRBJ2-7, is DAMVIQNPRYQVTQFGKPVTLSCSQTLNHNVMYWYQQKSSQAPKLLFHYYDKDFNNEADTPDNFQSRRPNTSFCFLDIRSPGLGDTAMYLCATSRDLNSGSIPYEQYFGPGTRLTVT.